Presented here are 3 T cell receptor beta chains from one specimen sequenced in a study of blood T cell repertoires in COVID-19. Some clones are missing from TCRdb's copy, which holds only in-frame ones; the method was immunoSEQ multiplex PCR. The table includes about 170,000 clones, around four fifths detected once. What was sequenced was peripheral blood. These receptors all stem from a woman aged 70-85 years who had recovered from COVID-19.

The V call is TRBV25-1, the J call TRBJ2-1, with TRBD1 matching over 8 bases. Trimming removed 4 bases from V and 4 bases from J; junction bases left unmatched: 12. Germline V gene data show CDR1 as MGHDK and CDR2 as SYGVNS. The CDR3 is 17 amino acids. As DNA, the CDR3 is TGTGCCAGCAGTGGAGGGGGCCGGGACAGGTTTTACAATGAGCAGTTCTTC. Translated: CASSGGGRDRFYNEQFF.

The V call is TRBV28, the J call TRBJ1-1; weak D call: TRBD1 (6 bases). The ends were cut back, 5 bases at V and 2 bases at J, with 9 bases in the middle. In germline, CDR1 is MDHEN, CDR2 SYDVKM. The CDR3 totals 13 residues. CDR3 bases: TGTGCCAGCAGTCGACAGGACAACACTGAAGCTTTCTTT. Its translation: CASSRQDNTEAFF.

The chain recombines TRBV30 with TRBJ1-1; TRBD1 aligns across 11 bases. The CDR3 loop spans 13 amino acids. The V gene's germline CDR1 is GTSNPN and CDR2 SVGIG (reference sequence). The ends lost 5 bases at V and 5 bases at J; junction bases unmatched: 4. CDR3 in amino acids: CAWGQGAGTEAFF. The CDR3 bases are TGTGCCTGGGGACAGGGGGCAGGGACTGAAGCTTTCTTT.